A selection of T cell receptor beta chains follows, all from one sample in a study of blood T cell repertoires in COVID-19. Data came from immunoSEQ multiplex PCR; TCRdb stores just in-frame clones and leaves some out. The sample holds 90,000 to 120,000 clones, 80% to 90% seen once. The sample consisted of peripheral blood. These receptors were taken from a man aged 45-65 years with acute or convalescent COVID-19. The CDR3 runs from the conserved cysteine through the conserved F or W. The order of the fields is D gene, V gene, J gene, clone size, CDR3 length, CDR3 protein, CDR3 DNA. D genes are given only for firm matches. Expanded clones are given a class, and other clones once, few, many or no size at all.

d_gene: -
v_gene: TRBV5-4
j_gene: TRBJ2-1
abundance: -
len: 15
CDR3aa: CASSTENPGYNEQFF
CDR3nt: TGTGCCAGCAGCACCGAAAACCCAGGGTACAATGAGCAGTTCTTC

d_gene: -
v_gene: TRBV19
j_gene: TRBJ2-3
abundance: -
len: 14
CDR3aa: CASSTTGRGDTQYF
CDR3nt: TGTGCCAGTAGTACAACAGGGCGCGGGGATACGCAGTATTTT

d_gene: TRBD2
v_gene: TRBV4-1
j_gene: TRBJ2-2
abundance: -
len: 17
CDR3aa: CASSQRGLAGVHGELFF
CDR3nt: TGCGCCAGCAGCCAACGTGGTCTAGCGGGAGTGCACGGGGAGCTGTTTTTT

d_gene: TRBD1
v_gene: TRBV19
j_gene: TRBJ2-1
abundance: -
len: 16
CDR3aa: CASSSRQGSSYNEQFF
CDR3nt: TGTGCCAGTAGTTCCCGACAGGGGAGCTCCTACAATGAGCAGTTCTTC

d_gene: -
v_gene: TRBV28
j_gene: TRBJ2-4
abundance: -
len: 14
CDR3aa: CASSGGVDRNIQYF
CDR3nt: TGTGCCAGCAGCGGAGGGGTGGATAGAAACATTCAGTACTTC

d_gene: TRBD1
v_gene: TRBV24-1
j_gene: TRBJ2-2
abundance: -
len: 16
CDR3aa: CATSDPGTGVTGELFF
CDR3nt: TGTGCCACCAGTGATCCGGGGACAGGGGTCACCGGGGAGCTGTTTTTT

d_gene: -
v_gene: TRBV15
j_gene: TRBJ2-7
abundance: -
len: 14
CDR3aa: CATSRGGSPFEQYF
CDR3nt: TGTGCCACCAGCAGAGGGGGCAGCCCCTTTGAGCAGTACTTC

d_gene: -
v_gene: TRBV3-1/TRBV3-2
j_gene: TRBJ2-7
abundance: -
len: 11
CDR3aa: CASSLGYEQYF
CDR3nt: TGTGCCAGCAGCCTCGGGTACGAGCAGTACTTC

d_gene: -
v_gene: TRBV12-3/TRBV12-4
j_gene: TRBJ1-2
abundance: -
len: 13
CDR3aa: CASSLGTRAGYTF
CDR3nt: TGTGCCAGCAGTTTAGGGACAAGGGCTGGCTACACCTTC

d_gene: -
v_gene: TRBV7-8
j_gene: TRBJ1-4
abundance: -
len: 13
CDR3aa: CASSLLTGEKLFF
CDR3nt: TGTGCCAGCAGCCTACTAACAGGGGAAAAACTGTTTTTT

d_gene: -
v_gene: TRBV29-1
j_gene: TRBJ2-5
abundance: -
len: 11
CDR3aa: CSVEFRETQYF
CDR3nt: TGCAGCGTTGAATTTCGAGAGACCCAGTACTTC

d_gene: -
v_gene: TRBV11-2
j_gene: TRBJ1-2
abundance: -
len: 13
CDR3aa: CASSADSLTGYTF
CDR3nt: TGTGCCAGCAGCGCGGACAGCTTGACTGGCTACACCTTC

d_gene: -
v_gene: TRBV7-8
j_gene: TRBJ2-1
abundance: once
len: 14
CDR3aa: CASSLANSFYEQFF
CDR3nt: TGTGCCAGCAGCTTAGCTAACAGTTTTTACGAGCAGTTCTTC

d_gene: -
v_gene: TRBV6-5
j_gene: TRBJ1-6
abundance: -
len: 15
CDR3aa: CASSRGVLYNSPLHF
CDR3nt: TGTGCCAGCAGTCGGGGGGTCCTTTATAATTCACCCCTCCACTTT

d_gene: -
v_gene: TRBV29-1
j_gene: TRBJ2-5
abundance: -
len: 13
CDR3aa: CSVSLLREETQYF
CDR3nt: TGCAGCGTTTCCCTTCTGAGAGAAGAGACCCAGTACTTC

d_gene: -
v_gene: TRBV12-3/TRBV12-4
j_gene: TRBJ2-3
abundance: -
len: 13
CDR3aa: CASSLGHTDTQYF
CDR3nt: TGTGCCAGCAGTTTAGGACACACAGATACGCAGTATTTT

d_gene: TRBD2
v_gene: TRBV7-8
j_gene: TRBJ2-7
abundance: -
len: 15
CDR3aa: CASSLGLAVSYEQYF
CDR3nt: TGTGCCAGCAGTTTGGGACTAGCGGTTTCCTACGAGCAGTACTTC

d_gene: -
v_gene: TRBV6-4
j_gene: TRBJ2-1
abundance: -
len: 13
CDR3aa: CASSVVVGDEQFF
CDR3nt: TGTGCCAGCAGTGTAGTGGTAGGGGATGAGCAGTTCTTC

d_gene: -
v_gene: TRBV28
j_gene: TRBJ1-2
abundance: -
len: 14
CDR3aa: CASSLWRVGYGYTF
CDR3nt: TGTGCCAGCAGTTTATGGCGGGTCGGGTATGGCTACACCTTC

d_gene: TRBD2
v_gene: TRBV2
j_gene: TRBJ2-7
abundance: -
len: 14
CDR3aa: CASSAQAGVIEQYF
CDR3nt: TGTGCCAGCAGTGCCCAAGCGGGAGTTATCGAGCAGTACTTC

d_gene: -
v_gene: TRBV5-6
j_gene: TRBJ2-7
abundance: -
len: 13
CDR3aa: CASSDRSSYEQYF
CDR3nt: TGTGCCAGCAGCGACAGGAGCTCCTACGAGCAGTACTTC

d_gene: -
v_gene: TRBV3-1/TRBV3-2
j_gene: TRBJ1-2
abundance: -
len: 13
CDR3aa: CASSQTGQRGYTF
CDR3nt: TGTGCCAGCAGCCAAACGGGACAACGTGGCTACACCTTC

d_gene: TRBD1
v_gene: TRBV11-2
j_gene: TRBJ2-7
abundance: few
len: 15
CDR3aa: CASSAVDRGDYEQYF
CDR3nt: TGTGCCAGCAGCGCCGTCGACAGGGGGGACTACGAGCAGTACTTC

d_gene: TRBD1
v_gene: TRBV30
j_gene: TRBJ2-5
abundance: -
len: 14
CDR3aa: CAWSGTGGLETQYF
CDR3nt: TGTGCCTGGAGCGGGACAGGGGGTTTGGAGACCCAGTACTTC

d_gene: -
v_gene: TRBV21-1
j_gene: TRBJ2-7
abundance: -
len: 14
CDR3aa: CASGPGDSPGEQYF
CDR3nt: TGTGCCAGCGGACCAGGGGACAGCCCTGGCGAGCAGTACTTC

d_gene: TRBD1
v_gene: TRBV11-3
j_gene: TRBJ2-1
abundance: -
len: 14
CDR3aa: CASSYPGQDNEQFF
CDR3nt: TGTGCCAGCAGCTACCCAGGACAGGACAATGAGCAGTTCTTC

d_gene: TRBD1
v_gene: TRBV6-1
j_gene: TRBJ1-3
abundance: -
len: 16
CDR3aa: CASSADRAVSGNTIYF
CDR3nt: TGTGCCAGCAGTGCCGACAGGGCCGTCTCTGGAAACACCATATATTTT

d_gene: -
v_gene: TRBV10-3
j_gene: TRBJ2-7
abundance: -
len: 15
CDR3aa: CAISDGRGPSYEQYF
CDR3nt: TGTGCCATCAGTGACGGCCGCGGGCCAAGTTACGAGCAGTACTTC

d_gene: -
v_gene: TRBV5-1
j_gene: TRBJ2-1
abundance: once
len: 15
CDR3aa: CASSLGGGWGNEQFF
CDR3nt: TGCGCCAGCAGCTTGGGTGGAGGCTGGGGCAATGAGCAGTTCTTC

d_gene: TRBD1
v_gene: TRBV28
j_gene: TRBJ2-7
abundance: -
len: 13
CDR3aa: CARMDREDYEQYF
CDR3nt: TGTGCCAGGATGGACAGGGAGGACTACGAGCAGTACTTC

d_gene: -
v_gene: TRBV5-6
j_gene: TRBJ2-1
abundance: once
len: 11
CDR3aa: CASRGGNEQFF
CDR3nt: TGTGCCAGCAGGGGAGGCAATGAGCAGTTCTTC

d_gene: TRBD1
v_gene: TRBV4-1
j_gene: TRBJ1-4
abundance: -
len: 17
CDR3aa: CASSRGQGTATNEKLFF
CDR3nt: TGCGCCAGCAGCCGAGGACAGGGGACGGCAACTAATGAAAAACTGTTTTTT

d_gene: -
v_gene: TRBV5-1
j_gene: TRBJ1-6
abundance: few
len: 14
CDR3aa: CASSLGHHNSPLHF
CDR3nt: TGCGCCAGCAGCCTAGGACATCATAATTCACCCCTCCACTTT

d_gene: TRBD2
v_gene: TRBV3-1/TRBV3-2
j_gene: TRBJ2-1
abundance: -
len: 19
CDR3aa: CASSPGLAGGPRHDNEQFF
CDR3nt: TGTGCCAGCAGCCCGGGACTAGCGGGAGGGCCTCGTCACGACAATGAGCAGTTCTTC

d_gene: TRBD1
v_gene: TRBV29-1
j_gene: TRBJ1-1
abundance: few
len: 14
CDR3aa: CSGGQGDMNTEAFF
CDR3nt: TGCAGCGGGGGACAGGGAGATATGAACACTGAAGCTTTCTTT

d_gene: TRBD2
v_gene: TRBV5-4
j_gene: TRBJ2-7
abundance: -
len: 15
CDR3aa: CASSMLGGSLNEQYF
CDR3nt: TGTGCCAGCAGTATGCTGGGCGGGAGTCTAAACGAGCAGTACTTC

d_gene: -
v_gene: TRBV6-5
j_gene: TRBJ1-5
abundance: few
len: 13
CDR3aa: CASSPFRGQPQHF
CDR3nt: TGTGCCAGCAGCCCCTTCCGAGGTCAGCCCCAGCATTTT

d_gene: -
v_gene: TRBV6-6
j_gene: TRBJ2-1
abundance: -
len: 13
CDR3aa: CASSPRTDKEQFF
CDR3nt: TGTGCCAGCAGTCCGAGGACTGACAAGGAGCAGTTCTTC

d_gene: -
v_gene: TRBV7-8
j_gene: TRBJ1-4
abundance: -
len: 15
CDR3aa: CASSLGTATNEKLFF
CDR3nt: TGTGCCAGCAGCTTAGGGACAGCAACTAATGAAAAACTGTTTTTT

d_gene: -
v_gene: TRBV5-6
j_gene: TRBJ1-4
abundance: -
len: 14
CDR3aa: CASSLSGANEKLFF
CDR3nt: TGTGCCAGCAGCTTGTCAGGGGCTAATGAAAAACTGTTTTTT